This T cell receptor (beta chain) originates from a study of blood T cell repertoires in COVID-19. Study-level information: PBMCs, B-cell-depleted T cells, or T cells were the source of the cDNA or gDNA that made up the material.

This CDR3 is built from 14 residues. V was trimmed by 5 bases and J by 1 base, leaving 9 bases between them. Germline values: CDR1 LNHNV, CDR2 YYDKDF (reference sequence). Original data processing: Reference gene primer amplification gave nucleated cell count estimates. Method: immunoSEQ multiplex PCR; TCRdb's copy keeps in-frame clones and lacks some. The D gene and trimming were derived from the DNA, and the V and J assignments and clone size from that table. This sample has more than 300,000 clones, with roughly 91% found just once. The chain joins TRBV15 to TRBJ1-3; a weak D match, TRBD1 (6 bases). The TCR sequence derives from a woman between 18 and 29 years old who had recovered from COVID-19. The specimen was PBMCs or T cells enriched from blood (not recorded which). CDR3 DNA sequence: TGTGCCACCAGCTTTACAGGGTCTGGAAACACCATATATTTT. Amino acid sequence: CATSFTGSGNTIYF.